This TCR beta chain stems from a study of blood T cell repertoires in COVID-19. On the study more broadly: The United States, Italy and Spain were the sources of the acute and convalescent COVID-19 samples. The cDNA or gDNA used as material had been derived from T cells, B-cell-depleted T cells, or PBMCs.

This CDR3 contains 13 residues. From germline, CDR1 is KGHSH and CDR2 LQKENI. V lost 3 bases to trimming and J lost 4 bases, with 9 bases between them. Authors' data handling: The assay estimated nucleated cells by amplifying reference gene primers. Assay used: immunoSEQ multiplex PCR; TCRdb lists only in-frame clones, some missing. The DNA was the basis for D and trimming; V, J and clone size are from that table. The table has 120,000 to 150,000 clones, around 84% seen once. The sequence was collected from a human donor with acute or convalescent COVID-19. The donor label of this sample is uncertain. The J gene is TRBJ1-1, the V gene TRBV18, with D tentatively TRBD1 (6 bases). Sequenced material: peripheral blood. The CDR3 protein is CASSPGGPTEAFF. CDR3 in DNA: TGTGCCAGCTCACCGGGGGGGCCCACTGAAGCTTTCTTT.